What follows is one TCR beta chain and its context. Assignments of participants to cohorts depended upon their own reported clinical history. Assay: immunoSEQ multiplex PCR; the TCRdb copy retains only in-frame clones and omits some. The profile covers more than 300,000 clones, with 70% to 90% appearing a single time and roughly 10% taken by the ten largest. The data derive from a study of blood T cell repertoires in COVID-19. Looking at the study overall: The United States, Italy and Spain provided the acute and convalescent COVID-19 samples. In each case, the material was cDNA or gDNA derived from T cells, B-cell-depleted T cells, or PBMCs.

The ends were cut back, 2 bases at V and 4 bases at J, with 15 bases in the middle. Germline loops: CDR1 SGHRS, CDR2 YFSETQ. The CDR3 is 15 amino acids. This chain links TRBV5-1 with TRBJ2-5, with a tentative D call TRBD1 (5 bases). The source of this sequence is a woman aged 18-35 years who had recovered from COVID-19. The specimen was PBMCs or T cells enriched from blood (not recorded which). The CDR3 protein is CASSFPQGEAETQYF. DNA for the CDR3: TGCGCCAGCAGCTTTCCTCAGGGCGAGGCAGAGACCCAGTACTTC.